Shown below are 32 T cell receptor beta chains from a single sample sequenced in a study of neurological immune-mediated disorders. Each CDR3 protein is one row after TCRdb ran MiXCR on the 5' RACE reads. The sample contains about 95,000 distinct CDR3 sequences, about 3.8% of which appear only once. Sequencing was done on a sample of PBMCs. Receptor source: a woman under 30 with multiple sclerosis.

On this clonotype: This may be a read error, as it is one base from a much larger clone. The chain links TRBV20-1 to TRBJ2-5; TRBD2 might be the D (5 bases). CDR3 length equals 13 residues. Germline loops: CDR1 DFQATT, CDR2 SNEGSKA (reference sequence). The CDR3 DNA reads TGCAGCGATAGCGCCGGGAACCAAGAGACCCAGTACTTC. It is translated as CSDSAGNQETQYF.

Many counts were recorded for this clonotype. V usage is TRBV5-1 and J usage is TRBJ2-6; D ambiguous. V gave up 4 bases and J gave up 3 bases, with 11 bases separating them. Germline V lookup: CDR1 SGHRS, CDR2 YFSETQ. The CDR3 length is 15 residues. CDR3 residues: CASSPSGGGANVLTF. CDR3 nucleotide sequence: TGCGCCAGCAGCCCGTCGGGTGGTGGGGCCAACGTCCTGACTTTC.

This clonotype was counted ten times or more. This rearrangement joins TRBV7-2 to TRBJ2-5; D ambiguous. Germline CDR1 is SGHTA and CDR2 is FQGNSA. Trimming shortened V by 3 bases and J by 0 bases, and 11 bases separated the two germline ends. The CDR3 contains 15 residues. The CDR3 sequence is CASSFLMGNQETQYF. CDR3 nucleotides: TGTGCCAGCAGCTTTCTAATGGGGAACCAAGAGACCCAGTACTTC.

At least ten counts were recorded for this clonotype. The V call is TRBV20-1, the J call TRBJ2-7, with TRBD2 matching 11 bases. This CDR3 is built from 15 residues. Germline V gives CDR1 DFQATT, CDR2 SNEGSKA (reference sequence). Trimming at V came to 6 bases and at J to 0 bases, leaving 7 bases not matched to a gene. The DNA for the CDR3 is TGCAGTGCAGAAGGACTAGCGGGCACCTCCTACGAGCAGTACTTC. Residues: CSAEGLAGTSYEQYF.

This clonotype was seen repeatedly, ten times or more. The J gene is TRBJ1-6, the V gene TRBV2; D is uncertain. CDR1 and CDR2 (germline): SNHLY, FYNNEI. V dropped 4 bases and J dropped 2 bases, with 9 bases sitting between them. CDR3 length: 15 amino acids. The CDR3 DNA sequence: TGTGCCAGCAGTGGAAAGTCAACCTATAATTCACCCCTCCACTTT. Its protein product is CASSGKSTYNSPLHF.

This clonotype came up a few times. A single base separates this from a much larger clone, so it may be a read error. Since the CDR3 does not end with the conserved phenylalanine or tryptophan, this likely comes from a read error. The chain combines TRBV12-3 or TRBV12-4 with TRBJ2-1; 14 bases agree with TRBD2. The length of the CDR3 is 16 residues. V lost 5 bases to trimming and J lost 8 bases; unmatched junction nucleotides: 8. The CDR3: CASSPGLAGVGDEQFI. As DNA, the CDR3 is TGTGCCAGCAGTCCGGGACTAGCGGGGGTGGGGGATGAGCAGTTCATC.

This clonotype has ten or more counts. The rearrangement uses TRBV7-2 and TRBJ2-3, with TRBD2 identical over 12 bases. Per germline, CDR1 SGHTA and CDR2 FQGNSA. The CDR3 is made up of 17 amino acids. Trimming cost V 5 bases and J 0 bases; bases outside gene matches: 6. CDR3 in amino acids: CASSTRLAGDSTDTQYF. The CDR3 DNA is TGTGCCAGCAGCACCCGACTAGCGGGGGACAGCACAGATACGCAGTATTTT.

This clonotype was seen ten or more times. V gene TRBV7-9 combines with J gene TRBJ1-2, with D possibly TRBD1 on 6 matching bases. Germline assignment: CDR1 SEHNR and CDR2 FQNEAQ (reference sequence). The CDR3 totals 17 residues. The V end was cut by 5 bases, the J end by 0 bases, with 19 bases between. The CDR3 spells CASSNRDIPLTNYGYTF. The CDR3 region has the DNA TGTGCCAGCAGCAACCGGGACATCCCACTAACTAACTATGGCTACACCTTC. Full variable domain (missing parts from reference TRBV7-9 and TRBJ1-2): DTGVSQNPRHKITKRGQNVTFRCDPISEHNRLYWYRQTLGQGPEFLTYFQNEAQLEKSRLLSDRFSAERPKGSFSTLEIQRTEQGDSAMYLCASSNRDIPLTNYGYTFGSGTRLTVV.

This clonotype was seen repeatedly, ten times or more. V gene TRBV20-1 combines with J gene TRBJ1-4; unclear D gene. Germline assignment: CDR1 DFQATT and CDR2 SNEGSKA (reference sequence). Trimming cost V 5 bases and J 6 bases, with 10 bases left between them. The CDR3 is made up of 12 amino acids. CDR3 region: CSALRRYEKLFF. The CDR3 DNA reads TGCAGTGCTCTCCGCCGTTATGAAAAACTGTTTTTT.

This clonotype showed up many times. V gene TRBV5-1 combines with J gene TRBJ2-3; D might be TRBD2 (6 bases). Trimming pared 3 bases from V and 0 bases from J, leaving 17 bases between. This CDR3 has 17 residues. The V gene's germline CDR1 is SGHRS and CDR2 YFSETQ. CDR3 region: CASSSTGVRLSTDTQYF. CDR3 DNA sequence: TGCGCCAGCAGCTCAACGGGGGTCAGGCTAAGCACAGATACGCAGTATTTT.

This clonotype was counted many times. The V and J genes are TRBV12-3 or TRBV12-4 and TRBJ2-1; no firm D call. V was cut by 1 base and J by 6 bases, with 4 bases left in between. The CDR3 covers 12 residues. DNA of the CDR3: TGTGCCAGCAGTTTAGACCCCAATGAGCAGTTCTTC. Amino acids: CASSLDPNEQFF.

This clonotype was seen ten or more times. The gene calls are TRBV29-1 and TRBJ1-1; D is possibly TRBD1 (5 bases). The germline V and J ends were trimmed by 4 bases and 4 bases, with 16 bases remaining between them. The CDR3 extends over 14 amino acids. Germline values: CDR1 SQVTM, CDR2 ANQGSEA. The CDR3 nucleotides read TGCAGCGTTGGAGGGGCGTATAGGAGCACTGAAGCTTTCTTT. It translates to CSVGGAYRSTEAFF.

This clonotype was seen ten or more times. The chain employs TRBV5-1 and TRBJ2-7; TRBD1 aligns across 9 bases. Germline-derived CDR1 and CDR2 are SGHRS and YFSETQ. The CDR3 length is 16 residues. V was pared by 5 bases and J by 5 bases, with 14 bases of the junction left unmatched. The CDR3, as DNA: TGCGCCAGCAGTCAACAACCCTCGGGACAGGGTGACGAGCAGTACTTC. Its protein is CASSQQPSGQGDEQYF.

Remarks on this clonotype: The conserved final phenylalanine or tryptophan is absent from the CDR3, which likely points to a read error. The V gene is TRBV3-1, the J gene TRBJ2-5, with D perhaps matching TRBD1 (5 bases). The CDR3 contains 13 residues. V shed 7 bases and J shed 2 bases, with 11 bases lying between them. CDR1 is LGHDT, CDR2 YNNKEL, per germline (reference sequence). In DNA form, the CDR3 reads TGTGCCAGCACCCTTGGGGCACAAGAGACCCAGTACTCC. Translation: CASTLGAQETQYS.

This clonotype has ten or more counts. The V gene is TRBV7-2, the J gene TRBJ2-1; 9 bases agree with TRBD1. V gave up 4 bases and J gave up 0 bases; unmatched junction bases: 4. Germline-derived CDR1 and CDR2 are SGHTA and FQGNSA. The CDR3 loop spans 16 amino acids. CDR3: CASSSGTGISYNEQFF. DNA for the CDR3: TGTGCCAGCAGCTCCGGGACAGGGATCTCCTACAATGAGCAGTTCTTC.

V and J are TRBV10-3 and TRBJ2-3; 7 bases line up with TRBD1. V lost 11 bases, J lost 1 base, and 6 bases stayed unmatched. Germline V gives CDR1 ENHRY, CDR2 SYGVKD. The CDR3 loop spans 13 amino acids. The CDR3 nucleotides are TGTGCCCTGTCGGGACAGCGCACAGATACGCAGTATTTT. Translating it yields CALSGQRTDTQYF.

This clonotype was counted at least ten times. The chain couples TRBV20-1 to TRBJ1-1; D possibly corresponds to TRBD1 (5 bases). CDR3 length: 13 residues. The germline V gene encodes CDR1 DFQATT and CDR2 SNEGSKA (reference sequence). V dropped 0 bases and J dropped 6 bases, with 11 bases sitting between them. The CDR3 DNA reads TGCAGTGCTAGAGATTTCCGGGGCGCTGAAGCTTTCTTT. This gives the protein CSARDFRGAEAFF.

This clonotype was seen repeatedly, ten times or more. The chain is built from TRBV4-1 and TRBJ2-7; a possible D gene is TRBD2 (6 bases). Trimming took off 4 bases at V and 5 bases at J, with 18 bases between the two ends. The CDR3 sequence is 15 residues long. Germline assignment: CDR1 MGHRA and CDR2 YSYEKL. Here the CDR3 DNA reads TGCGCCAGCAGCCTAATACAAGGGACTCAAGACGAGCAGTACTTC. It translates to CASSLIQGTQDEQYF.

This clonotype was detected ten times or more. This sequence joins TRBV20-1 and TRBJ2-7; 7 bases are shared with TRBD2. This CDR3 spans 15 amino acids. The germline CDR1 and CDR2 sequences are DFQATT and SNEGSKA (reference sequence). V lost 0 bases to trimming and J lost 4 bases; unmatched junction nucleotides: 9. This chain's CDR3 is CSARDQAREIYEQYF. In nucleotides, the CDR3 is TGCAGTGCTAGAGATCAAGCGCGGGAGATATACGAGCAGTACTTC.

CDR3 amino acids: CASMVGTSMDEQFF. DNA for the CDR3: TGTGCCAGCATGGTCGGGACTAGCATGGATGAGCAGTTCTTC. V and J are TRBV27 and TRBJ2-1; TRBD2 agrees at 9 bases. The V gene's germline CDR1 is MNHEY and CDR2 SMNVEV (reference sequence). The CDR3 has 14 amino acids. The J segment lost 8 bases and the V segment lost 7 bases, leaving 9 bases of the junction unmatched.

This clonotype was detected many times. The chain recombines TRBV5-6 with TRBJ1-1, with a weak D call TRBD1 (5 bases). Trimming cost V 4 bases and J 1 base, with 11 bases left between them. The CDR3 spans 14 residues. CDR1 is SGHDT, CDR2 YYEEEE, per germline. The CDR3 bases are TGTGCCAGCAGCGCTGGACACAGGAACACTGAAGCTTTCTTT. This codes for CASSAGHRNTEAFF.

V and J are TRBV10-3 and TRBJ2-6, with D tentatively TRBD1 (5 bases). The CDR3 has 14 amino acids. Germline V gives CDR1 ENHRY, CDR2 SYGVKD. The V gene lost 4 bases and the J gene lost 12 bases, with 16 bases spanning the gap. CDR3 in DNA: TGTGCCATCAGTGCGACAGATCAAGGGGCCGTCCTGACTTTC. Amino acids: CAISATDQGAVLTF.

In its sample, this clonotype was seen a few times. The chain links TRBV4-2 to TRBJ1-2; 10 nucleotides match TRBD1. Germline values: CDR1 LGHNA, CDR2 YNFKEQ. The J segment lost 6 bases and the V segment lost 0 bases, leaving 7 bases of the junction unmatched. This CDR3 region has 16 residues. The DNA of the CDR3 is TGTGCCAGCAGCCAAGAGACAGGGGGCGGATTGGATGGCTACACCTTC. Translating it yields CASSQETGGGLDGYTF.

This clonotype was picked up many times. The chain employs TRBV3-1 and TRBJ1-5; the D is unclear. Trimming cost V 3 bases and J 6 bases, with 15 bases left between them. This CDR3 comprises 15 residues. CDR1 and CDR2 (germline): LGHDT, YNNKEL (reference sequence). Here the CDR3 DNA reads TGTGCCAGCAGCCATTCAACTGGGTTCGTTCAGCCCCAGCATTTT. Protein sequence: CASSHSTGFVQPQHF.

Only a few counts were recorded for this clonotype. A much bigger clone sits one base away, suggesting this may be a read error. CDR3 DNA: TGTGCCAGCAGCTCCCACGGGACTAGCGCAGATACGCAGTATTTT. Translated: CASSSHGTSADTQYF. The J gene is TRBJ2-3, the V gene TRBV3-1; 10 bases agree with TRBD2. Germline loops: CDR1 LGHDT, CDR2 YNNKEL (reference sequence). CDR3 length equals 15 residues. After removal of 5 bases from V and 4 bases from J, the junction contained 6 bases not matched to a gene.

This clonotype was recorded at least ten times. The V and J genes are TRBV7-2 and TRBJ2-2, with D uncertain. Trimming cost V 5 bases and J 5 bases, with 3 bases left between them. Germline CDR1 and CDR2: SGHTA and FQGNSA. This CDR3 is built from 11 residues. CDR3 nucleotides: TGTGCCAGCAGCAAAACCGGGGAGCTGTTTTTT. It encodes CASSKTGELFF.

This clonotype was detected many times. This chain joins TRBV5-1 and TRBJ1-3; D is unresolved. Trimming left V 0 bases short and J 3 bases short, with 1 base between. The CDR3 has 12 residues. Germline V gives CDR1 SGHRS, CDR2 YFSETQ. The chain's CDR3 is CASSLDGNTIYF. CDR3 coding DNA: TGCGCCAGCAGCTTGGATGGAAACACCATATATTTT.

In its sample, this clonotype was seen many times. The CDR3: CSASRQGAEQETQYF. The DNA for the CDR3 is TGCAGTGCTAGTCGTCAAGGAGCGGAACAAGAGACCCAGTACTTC. V is TRBV20-1 and J is TRBJ2-5; possibly TRBD2 for D (5 bases). V was pared by 3 bases and J by 2 bases, with 16 bases between. This CDR3 spans 15 amino acids. Germline loops: CDR1 DFQATT, CDR2 SNEGSKA (reference sequence).

This clonotype was seen at least ten times. As the CDR3 is not closed by the conserved phenylalanine or tryptophan, this likely results from a read error. The chain has TRBV5-1 and TRBJ1-6; 9 bases are shared with TRBD1. After removal of 4 bases from V and 6 bases from J, the junction contained 5 bases not matched to a gene. The germline gives CDR1 SGHRS, CDR2 YFSETQ. The CDR3 covers 15 residues. This CDR3 reads CASSQTGGFNSPLHC. In DNA, the CDR3 is TGCGCCAGCAGCCAAACAGGGGGCTTTAATTCACCCCTCCACTGT.

This clonotype was seen many times. This chain joins TRBV20-1 and TRBJ2-7; D is unclear. In germline, CDR1 is DFQATT, CDR2 SNEGSKA (reference sequence). Trimming pared 2 bases from V and 6 bases from J, leaving 8 bases between. CDR3 length equals 11 residues. This chain's CDR3 is CSARPAGEQYF. The CDR3 DNA is TGCAGTGCTAGACCCGCTGGCGAGCAGTACTTC.

The table lists this clonotype with a few counts. Given a much more abundant clone one base away, this may be a read error. V and J are TRBV10-3 and TRBJ2-5; no clear D gene. The V gene's germline CDR1 is ENHRY and CDR2 SYGVKD. The CDR3 is 13 residues long. CDR3 region: CAISELSQGTQYF. CDR3 bases: TGTGCCATCAGTGAGCTGAGCCAAGGGACCCAGTACTTC.

The chain recombines TRBV18 with TRBJ1-1; D is perhaps TRBD1 (5 bases). Trimming pared 6 bases from V and 5 bases from J, leaving 16 bases between. The CDR3 length is 14 residues. CDR1 and CDR2 (germline): KGHSH, LQKENI. The CDR3 nucleotides read TGTGCCAGCTCTCTATCAGGGCCGGCAACTGAAGCTTTCTTT. Its translation: CASSLSGPATEAFF.